These 5 T cell receptor beta chains were all obtained from the same sample, sequenced in a study of cytomegalovirus exposure and HLA in healthy donors. 60 Vbeta and 13 Jbeta primers were used in PCR. The assay was immunoSEQ multiplex PCR, and TCRdb's table has in-frame clones only and misses some. The table lists 120,000 or so clones, over 65% of them singletons. Material: PBMCs. Receptors were obtained from a woman between 35 and 50 years old in good health and CMV-seropositive.

Remarks on this clone: One end of the junction is discordant with germline, which a read error may explain. This chain links TRBV7-9 with TRBJ2-2, with TRBD2 as a possible D gene (5 bases). This CDR3 region has 15 residues. The V gene's germline CDR1 is SEHNR and CDR2 FQNEAQ (reference sequence). CDR3 loop: CASSEWVAKTGELFF. DNA of the CDR3: TGTGCCAGCAGCGAGTGGGTAGCGAAAACCGGGGAGCTGTTTTTT.

The rearrangement joins TRBV5-1 to TRBJ2-7, with 7 bases lining up with TRBD2. This CDR3 contains 15 residues. The germline CDR1 and CDR2 sequences are SGHRS and YFSETQ. The trim removed 4 bases at V and 3 bases at J, leaving 10 bases unmatched. For the CDR3, the DNA is TGCGCCAGCAGCCACCAGCGGGGAGGTGACTACGAGCAGTACTTC. Translated: CASSHQRGGDYEQYF.

The chain links TRBV18 to TRBJ2-5, with TRBD1 identical over 9 bases. Trimming at V came to 2 bases and at J to 2 bases, leaving 3 bases not matched to a gene. The germline V gene has CDR1 KGHSH and CDR2 LQKENI. This CDR3 has 15 residues. The DNA of the CDR3 is TGTGCCAGCTCACCATCGGGACAGGGACAAGAGACCCAGTACTTC. This encodes CASSPSGQGQETQYF.

This clone was observed a handful of times. The chain couples TRBV29-1 to TRBJ2-6; 8 bases map to TRBD2. Trimming removed 3 bases from V and 0 bases from J; junction bases left unmatched: 4. This CDR3 has 16 residues. Germline-derived CDR1 and CDR2 are SQVTM and ANQGSEA. CDR3 nucleotides: TGCAGCGTTGATCCGGGAGGGACCTCTGGGGCCAACGTCCTGACTTTC. It yields the protein CSVDPGGTSGANVLTF.

The rearrangement joins TRBV2 to TRBJ1-2; D possibly corresponds to TRBD1 (6 bases). There are 12 residues in the CDR3. V was clipped by 10 bases and J by 4 bases, with 13 bases between them. Germline V lookup: CDR1 SNHLY, CDR2 FYNNEI. CDR3 DNA: TGTGCCATACAGGGTTCCAGCTATGGCTACACCTTC. Its translation is CAIQGSSYGYTF.